This TCR beta chain was recovered during a study of cytomegalovirus exposure and HLA in healthy donors. Study as a whole: Earlier findings included 90 million to 120 million unique TCR beta sequences obtained from 180 million or so T cells.

Comments on this clone: As yet, its antigen is unknown.

Study results and limitations: Looking again later, the authors saw that most CMV-associated TCR beta chains seemed HLA-restricted.

CDR1 and CDR2 from the germline V gene are MGHRA and YSYEKL. The CDR3 covers 17 residues. V lost 4 bases and J lost 7; bases outside the gene matches: 10. Primers included in the PCR were 60 Vbeta and 13 Jbeta primers. The protocol was immunoSEQ multiplex PCR, while the TCRdb copy is restricted to in-frame clones and leaves out a portion. This sample has roughly 100,000 clones, with 85% to 90% found just once. This clonotype was sampled from a man between 25 and 39 years old in good health and CMV-seronegative. The sequencing input was PBMCs. The chain combines TRBV4-1 with TRBJ2-1; 13 bases align to TRBD2. CDR3: CASSRILAGGGENEQFF. CDR3 nucleotides: TGCGCCAGCAGCCGCATACTAGCGGGAGGGGGAGAGAATGAGCAGTTCTTC.